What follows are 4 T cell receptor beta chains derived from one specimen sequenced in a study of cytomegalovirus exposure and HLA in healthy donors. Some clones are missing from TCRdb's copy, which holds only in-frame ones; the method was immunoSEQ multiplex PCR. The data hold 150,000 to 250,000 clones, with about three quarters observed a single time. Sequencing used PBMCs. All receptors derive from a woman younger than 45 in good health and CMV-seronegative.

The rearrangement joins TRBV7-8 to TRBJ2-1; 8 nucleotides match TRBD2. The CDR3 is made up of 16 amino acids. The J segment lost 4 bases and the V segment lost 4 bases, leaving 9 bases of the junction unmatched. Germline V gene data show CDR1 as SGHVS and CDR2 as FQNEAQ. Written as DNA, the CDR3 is TGTGCCAGCAGCTCCTTCACCGGGAGGGCTTACAATGAGCAGTTCTTC. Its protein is CASSSFTGRAYNEQFF.

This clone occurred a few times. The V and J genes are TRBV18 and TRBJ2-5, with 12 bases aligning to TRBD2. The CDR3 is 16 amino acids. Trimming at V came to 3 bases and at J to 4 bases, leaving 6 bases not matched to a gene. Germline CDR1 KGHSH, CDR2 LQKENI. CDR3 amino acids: CASSPLLAGGGETQYF. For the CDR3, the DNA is TGTGCCAGCTCACCTTTACTAGCGGGAGGTGGAGAGACCCAGTACTTC.

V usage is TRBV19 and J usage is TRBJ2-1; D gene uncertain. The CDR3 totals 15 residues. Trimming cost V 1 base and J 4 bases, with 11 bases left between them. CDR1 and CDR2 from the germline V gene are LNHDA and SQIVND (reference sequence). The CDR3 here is CASSIAGTFYNEQFF. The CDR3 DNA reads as TGTGCCAGTAGTATAGCAGGAACCTTTTACAATGAGCAGTTCTTC.

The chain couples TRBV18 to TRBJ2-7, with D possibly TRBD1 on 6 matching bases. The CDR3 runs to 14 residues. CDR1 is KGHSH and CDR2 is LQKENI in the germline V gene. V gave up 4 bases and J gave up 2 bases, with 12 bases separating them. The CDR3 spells CASSLSTGAYEQYF. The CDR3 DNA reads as TGTGCCAGCTCACTATCGACAGGAGCCTACGAGCAGTACTTC. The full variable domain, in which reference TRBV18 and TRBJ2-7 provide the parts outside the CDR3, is NAGVMQNPRHLVRRRGQEARLRCSPMKGHSHVYWYRQLPEEGLKFMVYLQKENIIDESGMPKERFSAEFPKEGPSILRIQQVVRGDSAAYFCASSLSTGAYEQYFGPGTRLTVT.